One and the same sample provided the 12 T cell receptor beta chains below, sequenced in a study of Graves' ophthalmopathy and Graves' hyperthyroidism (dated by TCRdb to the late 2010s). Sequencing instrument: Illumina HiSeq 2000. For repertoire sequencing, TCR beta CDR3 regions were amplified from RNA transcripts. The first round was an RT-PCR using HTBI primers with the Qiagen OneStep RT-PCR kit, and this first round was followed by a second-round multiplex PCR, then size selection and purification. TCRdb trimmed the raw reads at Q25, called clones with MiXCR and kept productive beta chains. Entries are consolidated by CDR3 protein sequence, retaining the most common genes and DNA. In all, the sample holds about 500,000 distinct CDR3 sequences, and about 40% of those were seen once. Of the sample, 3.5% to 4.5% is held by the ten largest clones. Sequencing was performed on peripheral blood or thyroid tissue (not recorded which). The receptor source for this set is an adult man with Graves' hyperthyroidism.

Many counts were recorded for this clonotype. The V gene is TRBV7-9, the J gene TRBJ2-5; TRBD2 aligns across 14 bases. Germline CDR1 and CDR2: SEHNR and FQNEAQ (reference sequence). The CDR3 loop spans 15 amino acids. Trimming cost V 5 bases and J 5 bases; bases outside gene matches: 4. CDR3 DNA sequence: TGTGCCAGCAGCGCGACTAGCGGGAGGGTCGAGACCCAGTACTTC. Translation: CASSATSGRVETQYF.

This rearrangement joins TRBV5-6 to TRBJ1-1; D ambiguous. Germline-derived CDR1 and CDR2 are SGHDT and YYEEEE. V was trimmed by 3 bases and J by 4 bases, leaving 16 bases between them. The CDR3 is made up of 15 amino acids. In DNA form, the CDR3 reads TGTGCCAGCAGCTGGAGGGTGGGTCTGGGCACTGAAGCTTTCTTT. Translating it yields CASSWRVGLGTEAFF.

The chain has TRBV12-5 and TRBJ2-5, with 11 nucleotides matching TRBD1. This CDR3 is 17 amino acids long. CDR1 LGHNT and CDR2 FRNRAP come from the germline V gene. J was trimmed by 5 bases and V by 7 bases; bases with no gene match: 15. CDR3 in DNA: TGTGCTAGTGCCACCAGCCGGACAGGGGGCGTCGGGGAGACCCAGTACTTC. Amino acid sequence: CASATSRTGGVGETQYF.

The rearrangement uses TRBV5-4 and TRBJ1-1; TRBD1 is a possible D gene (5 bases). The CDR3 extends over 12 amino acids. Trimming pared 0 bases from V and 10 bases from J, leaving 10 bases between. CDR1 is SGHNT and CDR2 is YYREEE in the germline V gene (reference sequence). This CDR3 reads CASSLAKGLAFF. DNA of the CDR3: TGTGCCAGCAGCTTGGCCAAGGGGCTAGCTTTCTTT.

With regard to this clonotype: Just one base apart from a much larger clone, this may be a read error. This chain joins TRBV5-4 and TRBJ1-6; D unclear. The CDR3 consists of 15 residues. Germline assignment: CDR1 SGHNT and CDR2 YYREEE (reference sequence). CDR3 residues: CASGFAGRYNSPLHF. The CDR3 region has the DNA TGTGCCAGCGGCTTCGCCGGGAGATATAATTCACCCCTCCACTTT.

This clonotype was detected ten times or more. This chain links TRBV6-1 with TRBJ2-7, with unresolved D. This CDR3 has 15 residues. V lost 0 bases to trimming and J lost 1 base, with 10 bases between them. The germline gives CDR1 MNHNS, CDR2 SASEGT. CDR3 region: CASSEAQTASYEQYF. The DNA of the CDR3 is TGTGCCAGCAGTGAAGCGCAAACGGCTTCCTACGAGCAGTACTTC.

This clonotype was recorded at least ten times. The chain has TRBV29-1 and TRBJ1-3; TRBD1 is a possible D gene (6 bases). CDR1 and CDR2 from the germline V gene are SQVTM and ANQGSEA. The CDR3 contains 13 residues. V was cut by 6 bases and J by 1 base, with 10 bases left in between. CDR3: CSVRQGSGNTIYF. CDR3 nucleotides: TGCAGCGTCCGCCAGGGGTCTGGAAACACCATATATTTT. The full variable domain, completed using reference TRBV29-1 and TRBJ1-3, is SAVISQKPSRDICQRGTSLTIQCQVDSQVTMMFWYRQQPGQSLTLIATANQGSEATYESGFVIDKFPISRPNLTFSTLTVSNMSPEDSSIYLCSVRQGSGNTIYFGEGSWLTVV.

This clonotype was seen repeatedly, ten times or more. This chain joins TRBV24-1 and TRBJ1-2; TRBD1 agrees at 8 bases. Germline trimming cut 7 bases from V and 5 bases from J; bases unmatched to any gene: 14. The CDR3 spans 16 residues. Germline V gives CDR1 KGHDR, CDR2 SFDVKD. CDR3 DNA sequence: TGTGCCACCAGCGACAGGGGCTCGCGGACGATATATGGCTACACCTTC. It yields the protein CATSDRGSRTIYGYTF.

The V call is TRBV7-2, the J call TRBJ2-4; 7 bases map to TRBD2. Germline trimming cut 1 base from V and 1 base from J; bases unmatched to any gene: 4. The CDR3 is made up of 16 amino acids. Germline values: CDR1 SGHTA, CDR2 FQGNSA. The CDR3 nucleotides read TGTGCCAGCAGCTTAGTCATTAGCGGGGCCAAAAACATTCAGTACTTC. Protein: CASSLVISGAKNIQYF.

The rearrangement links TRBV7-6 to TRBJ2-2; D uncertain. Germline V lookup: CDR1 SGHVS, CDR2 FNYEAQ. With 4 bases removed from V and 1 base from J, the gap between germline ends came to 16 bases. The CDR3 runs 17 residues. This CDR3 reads CASSWGGYSMNTGELFF. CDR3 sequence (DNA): TGTGCCAGCAGCTGGGGTGGCTACTCTATGAACACCGGGGAGCTGTTTTTT. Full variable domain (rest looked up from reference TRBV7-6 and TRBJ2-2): GAGVSQSPRYKVTKRGQDVALRCDPISGHVSLYWYRQALGQGPEFLTYFNYEAQQDKSGLPNDRFSAERPEGSISTLTIQRTEQRDSAMYRCASSWGGYSMNTGELFFGEGSRLTVL.

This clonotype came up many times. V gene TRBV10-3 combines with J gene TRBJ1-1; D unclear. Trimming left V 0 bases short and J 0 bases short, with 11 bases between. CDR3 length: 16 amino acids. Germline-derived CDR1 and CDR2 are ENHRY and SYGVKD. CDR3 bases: TGTGCCATCAGTGAGTCGGGGATTACGGTGAACACTGAAGCTTTCTTT. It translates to CAISESGITVNTEAFF.

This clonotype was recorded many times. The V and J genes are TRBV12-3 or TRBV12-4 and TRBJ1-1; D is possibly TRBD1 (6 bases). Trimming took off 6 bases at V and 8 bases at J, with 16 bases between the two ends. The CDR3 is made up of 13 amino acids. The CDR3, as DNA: TGTGCCAGCAGCCCTCGACAGGTGTTGGAAGCTTTCTTT. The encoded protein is CASSPRQVLEAFF.